Below, one T cell receptor beta chain is given with its context. This sample stems from a study of T-cell reconstitution after alpha-beta-depleted transplantation in children. Unique molecular identifiers were built into the TCRbeta library. One entry per CDR3 protein, called by TCRdb with MiXCR from the PCR reads. This sample carries 250,000 to 350,000 distinct CDR3 sequences, 9.9% of them seen once, and the ten largest clones take around 10%. Germline-derived CDR1 and CDR2 are SNHLY and FYNNEI. J was trimmed by 6 bases and V by 6 bases; bases with no gene match: 9. The CDR3 totals 14 residues. The V and J genes are TRBV2 and TRBJ2-3, with 7 bases aligning to TRBD2. This clonotype was sampled from a human donor who donated a stem cell graft to a child with SCID. The sequenced sample was PBMCs from the stem cell graft donor, obtained from the stem cell graft. The CDR3 nucleotides are TGTGCCAGCAGACTAGCGCCGCCCGGGGATACGCAGTATTTT. As protein: CASRLAPPGDTQYF.